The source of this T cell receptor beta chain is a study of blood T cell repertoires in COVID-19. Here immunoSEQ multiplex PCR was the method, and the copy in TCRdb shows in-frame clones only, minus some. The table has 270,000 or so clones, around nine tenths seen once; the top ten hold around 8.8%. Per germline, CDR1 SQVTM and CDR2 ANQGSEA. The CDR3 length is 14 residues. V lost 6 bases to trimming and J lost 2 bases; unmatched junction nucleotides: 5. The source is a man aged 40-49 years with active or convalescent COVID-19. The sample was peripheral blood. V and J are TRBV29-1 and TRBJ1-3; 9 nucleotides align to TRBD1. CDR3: CSVARTGAGNTIYF. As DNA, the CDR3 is TGCAGCGTGGCAAGGACAGGGGCTGGAAACACCATATATTTT.